This T cell receptor beta chain appears in the sequencing data of a study of blood T cell repertoires in COVID-19 (dated by TCRdb to the early 2020s). About the full investigation: Samples from collaborators originated in the United States, Italy and Spain and spanned both the acute and convalescent phases of COVID-19. The prospective study material was composed of cDNA or gDNA derived from T cells, B-cell-depleted T cells, or PBMCs. Where HLA class I and class II types were available, the types were taken from metadata supplied by the sample provider, not from assay-based typing. A freely available public database, intended as a resource for researchers studying the immune response to SARS-CoV-2, is where the repertoires were released. The dataset comprised deeply sampled blood TCRbeta repertoires from subjects exposed to, actively infected with, or recovered from COVID-19. Nearly every sample came with metadata listing a de-identified subject ID, COVID-19 status, age in years and sex. Samples were obtained from the ongoing ImmuneRACE study (first 160 participants) and from about 1,300 subjects provided by 6 global collaborators. Overall study outcomes, separate from this receptor: The quantity of clinical and demographic metadata differed by source and by participant and was supplied without curation.

A note on this clone: What antigen it recognizes has not been identified. No per-base quality is available; no much larger clone lies one base away.

Whole blood was collected in K2EDTA tubes by collaborating institutions according to the institutions' own protocols. For TCRbeta analysis, collaborators shipped samples in one of three forms: frozen whole blood, isolated PBMCs, or DNA extracted from either of those sample types. TCRbeta CDR3 regions were amplified from genomic DNA by means of the immunoSEQ Assay, a bias-controlled multiplex PCR. As for how the authors treated the data: The number of nucleated cells in each sample was estimated by amplification of reference gene primers within the assay. To quantify the absolute abundance of each unique TCRbeta CDR3 rearrangement, sequence reads were collapsed and filtered. For each sample, productive Simpson clonality was calculated by taking the square root of Simpson's diversity index across productive rearrangements. TCRdb retrieved this table from immuneACCESS and kept in-frame rearrangements only. Not all clones are present; in checked studies, unresolved V genes account for under half, and no reason is known for the remainder. V, J and clone size are those of that table, while D and trimming were read from the DNA. In all, the sample holds 95,000 or so clones, and 70% to 85% of those were seen once. About 24% of the sample is in the top ten clones.

For CDR1 and CDR2, the germline V gene (reference sequence) lists SEHNR and FQNEAQ. The CDR3 holds 14 amino acids from the cysteine to the phenylalanine. The entry retains the CDR3 DNA only, 42 bases that are in frame from base 1. Trimming removed 5 bases from V and 4 bases from J, leaving 15 bases between the germline ends. The sample consisted of peripheral blood. The rearranged segments are TRBV7-9 and TRBJ2-7, with no D gene named confidently. The origin of this receptor is a human donor in a cohort sampled during active COVID-19. CDR3 sequence: CASSHLPITYEQYF. The bases read TGTGCCAGCAGCCACCTACCGATAACTTACGAGCAGTACTTC.